This T cell receptor (beta chain) was found in a study of cytomegalovirus exposure and HLA in healthy donors. Study observations and caveats: Reportedly, cytomegalovirus status was diagnosed with high sensitivity and specificity.

Repertoires were generated with immunoSEQ multiplex PCR, while TCRdb's copy carries only in-frame clones and drops some. The repertoire holds about 74,000 clones, with around 95% as singletons. About this clone itself: Its antigen is as yet unknown.

The clonotype was recovered from a woman aged 18-29 years in good health and CMV-seropositive. Source material: PBMCs.

In DNA form, the CDR3 reads TGTGCCAGCAGCCAAAGCGGCGGGACTAGGACCTACTTC. Protein sequence: CASSQSGGTRTYF. The chain has TRBV11-2 and TRBJ2-7, with TRBD2 matching 8 bases. With V trimmed by 5 bases and J by 13 bases, 13 bases remained unmatched. Germline loops: CDR1 SGHAT, CDR2 FQNNGV. This CDR3 has 13 amino acids.